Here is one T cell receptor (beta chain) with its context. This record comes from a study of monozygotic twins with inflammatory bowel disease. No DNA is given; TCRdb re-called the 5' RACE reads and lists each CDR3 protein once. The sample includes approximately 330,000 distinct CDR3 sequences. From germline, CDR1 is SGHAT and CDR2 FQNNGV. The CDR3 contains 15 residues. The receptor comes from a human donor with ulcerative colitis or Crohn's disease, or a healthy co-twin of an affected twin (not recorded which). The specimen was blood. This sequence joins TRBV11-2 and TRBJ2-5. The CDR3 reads CASSLDGYFQETQYF.